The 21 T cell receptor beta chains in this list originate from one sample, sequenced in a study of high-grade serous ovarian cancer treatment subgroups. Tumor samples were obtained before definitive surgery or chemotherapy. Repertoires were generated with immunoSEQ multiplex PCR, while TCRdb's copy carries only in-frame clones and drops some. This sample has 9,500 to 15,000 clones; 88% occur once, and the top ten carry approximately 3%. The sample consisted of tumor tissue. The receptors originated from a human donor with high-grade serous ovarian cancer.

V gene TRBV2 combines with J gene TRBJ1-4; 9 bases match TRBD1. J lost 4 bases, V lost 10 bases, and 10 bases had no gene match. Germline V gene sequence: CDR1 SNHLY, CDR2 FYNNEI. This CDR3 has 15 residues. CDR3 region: CATRTGQGINEKLFF. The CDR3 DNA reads TGTGCCACCCGAACTGGACAGGGGATTAATGAAAAACTGTTTTTT.

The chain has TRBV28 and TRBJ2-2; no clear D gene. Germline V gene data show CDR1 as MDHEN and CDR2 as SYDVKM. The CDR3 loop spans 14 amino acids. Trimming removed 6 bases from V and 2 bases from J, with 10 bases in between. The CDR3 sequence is CASSPGSNTGELFF. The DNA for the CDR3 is TGTGCCAGCAGCCCCGGGTCCAACACCGGGGAGCTGTTTTTT. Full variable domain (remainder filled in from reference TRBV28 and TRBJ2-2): DVKVTQSSRYLVKRTGEKVFLECVQDMDHENMFWYRQDPGLGLRLIYFSYDVKMKEKGDIPEGYSVSREKKERFSLILESASTNQTSMYLCASSPGSNTGELFFGEGSRLTVL.

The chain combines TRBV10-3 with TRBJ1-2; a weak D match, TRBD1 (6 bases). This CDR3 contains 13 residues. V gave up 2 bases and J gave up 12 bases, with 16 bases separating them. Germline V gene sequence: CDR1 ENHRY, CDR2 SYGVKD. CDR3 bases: TGTGCCATCAGTGAGAACAGGGTCTGGGGCCACACCTTC. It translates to CAISENRVWGHTF.

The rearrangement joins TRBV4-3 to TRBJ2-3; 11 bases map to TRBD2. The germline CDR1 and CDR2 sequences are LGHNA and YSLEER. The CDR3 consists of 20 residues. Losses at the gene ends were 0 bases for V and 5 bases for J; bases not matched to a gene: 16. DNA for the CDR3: TGCGCCAGCAGCCAAGAGGCTGGGGTCGGGACTAGCGGAATGAGAGATACGCAGTATTTT. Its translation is CASSQEAGVGTSGMRDTQYF.

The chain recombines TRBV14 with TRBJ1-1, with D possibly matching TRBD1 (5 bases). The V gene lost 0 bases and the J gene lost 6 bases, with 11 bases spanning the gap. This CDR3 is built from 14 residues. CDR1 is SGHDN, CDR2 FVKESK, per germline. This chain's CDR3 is CASSQEAGRPEAFF. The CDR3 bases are TGTGCCAGCAGCCAAGAGGCAGGGAGACCTGAAGCTTTCTTT.

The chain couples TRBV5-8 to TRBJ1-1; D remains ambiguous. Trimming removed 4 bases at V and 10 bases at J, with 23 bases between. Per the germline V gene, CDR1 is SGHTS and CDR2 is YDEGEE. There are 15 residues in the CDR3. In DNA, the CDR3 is TGTGCCAGCAGCCTGCGCCCGCACCCGGGAGATGGAGCTTTCTTT. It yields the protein CASSLRPHPGDGAFF.

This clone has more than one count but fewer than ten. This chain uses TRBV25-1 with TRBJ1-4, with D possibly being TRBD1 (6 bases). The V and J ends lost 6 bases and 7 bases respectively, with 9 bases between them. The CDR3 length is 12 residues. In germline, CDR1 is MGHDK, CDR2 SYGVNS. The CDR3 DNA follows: TGTGCCAGCAGAGGGGGGCGTGAAAAACTGTTTTTT. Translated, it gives CASRGGREKLFF.

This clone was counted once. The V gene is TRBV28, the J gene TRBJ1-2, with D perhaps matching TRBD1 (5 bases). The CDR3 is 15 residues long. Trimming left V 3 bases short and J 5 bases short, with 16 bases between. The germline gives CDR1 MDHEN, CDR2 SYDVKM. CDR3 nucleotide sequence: TGTGCCAGCAGTTTCGCCGGGGAGGGGAGATATGGCTACACCTTC. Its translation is CASSFAGEGRYGYTF.

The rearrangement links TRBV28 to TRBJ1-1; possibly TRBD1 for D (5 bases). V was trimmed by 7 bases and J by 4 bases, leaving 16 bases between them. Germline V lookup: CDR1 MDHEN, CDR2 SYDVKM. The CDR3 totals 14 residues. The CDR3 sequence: CASTWWGKGTEAFF. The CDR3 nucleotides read TGTGCCAGCACCTGGTGGGGGAAGGGCACTGAAGCTTTCTTT.

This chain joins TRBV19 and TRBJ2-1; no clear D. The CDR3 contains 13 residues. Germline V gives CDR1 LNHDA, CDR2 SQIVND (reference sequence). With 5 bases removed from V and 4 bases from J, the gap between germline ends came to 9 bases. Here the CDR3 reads CASSFLLYNEQFF. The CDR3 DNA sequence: TGTGCCAGTAGTTTTCTGTTGTACAATGAGCAGTTCTTC.

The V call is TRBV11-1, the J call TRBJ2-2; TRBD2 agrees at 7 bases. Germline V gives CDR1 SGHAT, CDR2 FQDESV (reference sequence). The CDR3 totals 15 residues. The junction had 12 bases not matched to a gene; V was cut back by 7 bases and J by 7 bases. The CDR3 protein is CASTPGLVAGGELFF. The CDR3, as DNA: TGTGCCAGCACCCCCGGACTAGTCGCTGGCGGGGAGCTGTTTTTT.

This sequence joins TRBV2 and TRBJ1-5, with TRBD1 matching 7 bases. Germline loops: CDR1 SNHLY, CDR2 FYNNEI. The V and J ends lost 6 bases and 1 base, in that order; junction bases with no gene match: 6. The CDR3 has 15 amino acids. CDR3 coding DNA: TGTGCCAGCAGAGAGACAGGGTGGAGCAATCAGCCCCAGCATTTT. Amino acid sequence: CASRETGWSNQPQHF.

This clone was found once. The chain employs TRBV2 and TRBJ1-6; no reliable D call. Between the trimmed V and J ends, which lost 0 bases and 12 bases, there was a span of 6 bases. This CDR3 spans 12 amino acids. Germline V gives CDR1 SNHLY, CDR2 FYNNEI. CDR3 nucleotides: TGTGCCAGCAGTGAAGCGCTGAAACCCCTCCACTTT. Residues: CASSEALKPLHF. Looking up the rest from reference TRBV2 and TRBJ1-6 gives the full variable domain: EPEVTQTPSHQVTQMGQEVILRCVPISNHLYFYWYRQILGQKVEFLVSFYNNEISEKSEIFDDQFSVERPDGSNFTLKIRSTKLEDSAMYFCASSEALKPLHFGNGTRLTVT.

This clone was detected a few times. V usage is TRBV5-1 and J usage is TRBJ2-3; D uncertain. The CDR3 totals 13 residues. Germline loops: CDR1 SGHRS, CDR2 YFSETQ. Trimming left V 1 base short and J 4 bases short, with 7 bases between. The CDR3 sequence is CASSLRRSDTQYF. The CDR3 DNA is TGCGCCAGCAGCTTGAGGCGGTCAGATACGCAGTATTTT.

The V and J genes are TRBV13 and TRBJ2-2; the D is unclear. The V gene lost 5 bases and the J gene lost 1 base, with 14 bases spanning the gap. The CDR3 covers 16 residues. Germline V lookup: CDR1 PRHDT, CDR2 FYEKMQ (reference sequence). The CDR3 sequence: CASSTSLYKNTGELFF. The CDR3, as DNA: TGTGCCAGCAGCACAAGCCTCTACAAGAACACCGGGGAGCTGTTTTTT.

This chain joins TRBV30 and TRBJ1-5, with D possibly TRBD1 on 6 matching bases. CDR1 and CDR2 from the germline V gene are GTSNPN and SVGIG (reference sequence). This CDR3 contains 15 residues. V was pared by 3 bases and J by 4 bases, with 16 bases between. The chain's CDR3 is CAWRLQGPPNQPQHF. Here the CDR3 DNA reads TGTGCCTGGAGGCTACAGGGTCCCCCGAATCAGCCCCAGCATTTT.

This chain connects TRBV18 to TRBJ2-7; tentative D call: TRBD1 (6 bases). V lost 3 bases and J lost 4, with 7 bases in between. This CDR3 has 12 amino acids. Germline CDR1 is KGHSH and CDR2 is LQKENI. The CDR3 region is CASSPDSYEQYV. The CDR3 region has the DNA TGTGCCAGCTCACCGGACAGTTACGAGCAGTACGTC.

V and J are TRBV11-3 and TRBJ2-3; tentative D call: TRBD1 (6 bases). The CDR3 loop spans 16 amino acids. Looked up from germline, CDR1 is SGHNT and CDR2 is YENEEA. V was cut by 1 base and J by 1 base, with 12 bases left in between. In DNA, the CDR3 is TGTGCCAGCAGCTTAGGGTTGGCAGGGGGCACAGATACGCAGTATTTT. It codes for CASSLGLAGGTDTQYF. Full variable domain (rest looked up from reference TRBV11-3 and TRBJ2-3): EAGVVQSPRYKIIEKKQPVAFWCNPISGHNTLYWYLQNLGQGPELLIRYENEEAVDDSQLPKDRFSAERLKGVDSTLKIQPAELGDSAVYLCASSLGLAGGTDTQYFGPGTRLTVL.

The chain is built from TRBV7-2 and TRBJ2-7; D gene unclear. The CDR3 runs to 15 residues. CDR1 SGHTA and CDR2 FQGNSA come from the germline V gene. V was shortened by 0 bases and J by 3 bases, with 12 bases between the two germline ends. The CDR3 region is CASSLAGIKNYEQYF. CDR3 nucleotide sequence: TGTGCCAGCAGCTTAGCGGGGATCAAGAACTACGAGCAGTACTTC.

The CDR3 nucleotides read TGTGCCATCTCAGATCAGCTTCCTAATGAAAAACTGTTTTTT. This sequence encodes CAISDQLPNEKLFF. V is TRBV10-3 and J is TRBJ1-4, with no clear D. The CDR3 consists of 14 residues. CDR1 is ENHRY and CDR2 is SYGVKD in the germline V gene. V lost 8 bases to trimming and J lost 3 bases, with 13 bases between them.

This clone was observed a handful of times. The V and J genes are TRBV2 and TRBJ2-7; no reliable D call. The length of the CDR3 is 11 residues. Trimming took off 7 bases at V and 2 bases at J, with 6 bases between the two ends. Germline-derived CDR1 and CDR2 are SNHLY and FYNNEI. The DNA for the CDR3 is TGTGCCAGCAAGTGGACCTACGAGCAGTACTTC. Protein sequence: CASKWTYEQYF. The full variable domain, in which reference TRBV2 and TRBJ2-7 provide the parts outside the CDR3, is EPEVTQTPSHQVTQMGQEVILRCVPISNHLYFYWYRQILGQKVEFLVSFYNNEISEKSEIFDDQFSVERPDGSNFTLKIRSTKLEDSAMYFCASKWTYEQYFGPGTRLTVT.